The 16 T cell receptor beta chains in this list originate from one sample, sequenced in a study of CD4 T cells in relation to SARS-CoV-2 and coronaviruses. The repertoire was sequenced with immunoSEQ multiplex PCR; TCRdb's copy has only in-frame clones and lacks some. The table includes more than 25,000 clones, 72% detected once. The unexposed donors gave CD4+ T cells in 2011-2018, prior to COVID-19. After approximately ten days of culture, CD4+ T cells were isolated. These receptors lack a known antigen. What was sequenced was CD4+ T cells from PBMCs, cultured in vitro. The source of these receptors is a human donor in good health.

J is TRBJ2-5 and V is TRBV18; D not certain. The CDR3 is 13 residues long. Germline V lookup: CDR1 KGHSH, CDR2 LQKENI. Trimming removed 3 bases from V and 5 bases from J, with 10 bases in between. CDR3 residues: CASSPLAGETQYF. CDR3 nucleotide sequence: TGTGCCAGCTCACCTCTGGCCGGTGAGACCCAGTACTTC.

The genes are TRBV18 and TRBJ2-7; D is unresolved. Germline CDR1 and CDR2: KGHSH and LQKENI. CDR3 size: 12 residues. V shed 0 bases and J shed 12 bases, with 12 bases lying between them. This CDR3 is CASSPPVGPPYF. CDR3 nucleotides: TGTGCCAGCTCACCACCGGTTGGGCCCCCGTACTTC.

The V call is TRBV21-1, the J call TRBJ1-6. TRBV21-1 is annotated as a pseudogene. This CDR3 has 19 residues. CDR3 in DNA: TGTGCCAGCAGCAAAGTAGGGTGCGCAGGAAGCTCCTATAATTCACCCCTCCACTTT. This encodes CASSKVGCAGSSYNSPLHF.

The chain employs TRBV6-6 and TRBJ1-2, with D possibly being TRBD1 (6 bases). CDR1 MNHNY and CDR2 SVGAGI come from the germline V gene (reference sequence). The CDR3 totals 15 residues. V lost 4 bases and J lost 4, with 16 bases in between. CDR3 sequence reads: CASSSHGTLSYGYTF. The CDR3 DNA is TGTGCCAGCAGTTCGCACGGGACACTCAGCTATGGCTACACCTTC.

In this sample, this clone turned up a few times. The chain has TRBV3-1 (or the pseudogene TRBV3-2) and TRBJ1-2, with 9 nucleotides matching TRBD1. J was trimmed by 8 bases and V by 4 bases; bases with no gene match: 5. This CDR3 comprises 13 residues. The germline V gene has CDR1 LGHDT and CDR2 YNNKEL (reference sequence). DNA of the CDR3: TGTGCCAGCAGCCTTCGGGACAGGGAAGGCTACACCTTC. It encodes CASSLRDREGYTF.

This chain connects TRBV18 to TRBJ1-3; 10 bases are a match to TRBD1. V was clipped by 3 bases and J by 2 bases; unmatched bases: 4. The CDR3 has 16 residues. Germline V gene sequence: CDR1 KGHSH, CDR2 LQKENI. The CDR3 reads CASSPFDRGPGNTIYF. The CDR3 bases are TGTGCCAGCTCACCTTTTGACAGGGGGCCTGGAAACACCATATATTTT. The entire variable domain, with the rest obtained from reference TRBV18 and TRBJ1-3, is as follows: NAGVMQNPRHLVRRRGQEARLRCSPMKGHSHVYWYRQLPEEGLKFMVYLQKENIIDESGMPKERFSAEFPKEGPSILRIQQVVRGDSAAYFCASSPFDRGPGNTIYFGEGSWLTVV.

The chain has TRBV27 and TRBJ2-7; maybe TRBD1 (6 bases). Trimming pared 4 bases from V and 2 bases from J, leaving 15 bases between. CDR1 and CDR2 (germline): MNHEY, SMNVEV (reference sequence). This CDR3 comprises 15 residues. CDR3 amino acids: CASSSRTVVAYEQYF. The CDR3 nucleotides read TGTGCCAGCAGTTCTCGGACAGTTGTGGCCTACGAGCAGTACTTC.

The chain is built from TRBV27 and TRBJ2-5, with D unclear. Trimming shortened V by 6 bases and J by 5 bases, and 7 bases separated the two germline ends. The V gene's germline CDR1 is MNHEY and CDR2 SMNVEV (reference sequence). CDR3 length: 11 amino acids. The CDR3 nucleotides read TGTGCCAGCAGGAGGTATGAGACCCAGTACTTC. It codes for CASRRYETQYF.

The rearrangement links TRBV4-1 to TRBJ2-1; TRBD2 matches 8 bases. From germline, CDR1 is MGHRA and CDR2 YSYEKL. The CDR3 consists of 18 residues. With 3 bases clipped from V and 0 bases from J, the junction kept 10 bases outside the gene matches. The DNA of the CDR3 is TGCGCCAGCAGCCAGCTAGCGGGCCCACTCAGCTCCTACAATGAGCAGTTCTTC. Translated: CASSQLAGPLSSYNEQFF.

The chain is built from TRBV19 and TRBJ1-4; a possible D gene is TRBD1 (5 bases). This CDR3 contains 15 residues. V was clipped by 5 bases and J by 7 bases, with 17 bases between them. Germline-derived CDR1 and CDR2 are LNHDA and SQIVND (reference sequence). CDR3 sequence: CASSDSGTVGEKLFF. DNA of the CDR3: TGTGCCAGTAGTGACTCCGGGACCGTGGGTGAAAAACTGTTTTTT.

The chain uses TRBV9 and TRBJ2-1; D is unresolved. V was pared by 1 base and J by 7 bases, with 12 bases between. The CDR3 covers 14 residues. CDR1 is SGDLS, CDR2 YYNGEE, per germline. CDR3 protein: CASSVSPQGNEQFF. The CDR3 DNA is TGTGCCAGCAGCGTATCCCCCCAAGGGAATGAGCAGTTCTTC.

The CDR3, as DNA: TGTGCCAGCAGCCAGGGGACACTAGGCAATCAGCCCCAGCATTTT. Its translation is CASSQGTLGNQPQHF. This sequence joins TRBV3-1 (or the pseudogene TRBV3-2) and TRBJ1-5, with D tentatively TRBD1 (6 bases). The CDR3 is 15 amino acids. Germline V CDR1 and CDR2: LGHDT, YNNKEL (reference sequence). V gave up 3 bases and J gave up 2 bases, with 11 bases separating them.

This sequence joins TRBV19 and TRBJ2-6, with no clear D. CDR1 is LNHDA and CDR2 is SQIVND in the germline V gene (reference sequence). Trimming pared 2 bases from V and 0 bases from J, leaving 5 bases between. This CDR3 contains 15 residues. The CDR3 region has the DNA TGTGCCAGTAGTATACAGAGCTCTGGGGCCAACGTCCTGACTTTC. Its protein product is CASSIQSSGANVLTF.

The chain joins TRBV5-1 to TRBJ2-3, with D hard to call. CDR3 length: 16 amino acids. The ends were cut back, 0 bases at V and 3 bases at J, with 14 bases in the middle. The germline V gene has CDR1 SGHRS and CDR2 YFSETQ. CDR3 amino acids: CASSLGQVYRTDTQYF. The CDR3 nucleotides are TGCGCCAGCAGCTTGGGGCAGGTCTATAGGACAGATACGCAGTATTTT.

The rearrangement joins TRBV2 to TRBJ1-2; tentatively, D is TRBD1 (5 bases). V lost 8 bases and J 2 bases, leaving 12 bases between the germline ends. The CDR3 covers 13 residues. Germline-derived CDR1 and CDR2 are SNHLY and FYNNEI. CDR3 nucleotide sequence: TGTGCCAGCTTTGCCGACAGAAACTATGGCTACACCTTC. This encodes CASFADRNYGYTF.

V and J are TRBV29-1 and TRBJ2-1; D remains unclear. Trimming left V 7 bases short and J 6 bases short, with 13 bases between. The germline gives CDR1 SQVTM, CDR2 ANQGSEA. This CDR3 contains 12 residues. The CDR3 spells CSGPVSPNEQFF. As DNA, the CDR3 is TGCAGCGGCCCCGTCAGCCCCAATGAGCAGTTCTTC.